A selection of T cell receptor beta chains follows, all from one sample in a study of blood T cell repertoires in COVID-19. The assay was immunoSEQ multiplex PCR, and TCRdb's table has in-frame clones only and misses some. The profile shows 250,000 to 300,000 clones, roughly 80% of them singletons. The specimen was PBMCs or T cells enriched from blood (not recorded which). Every receptor here comes from a man aged 25-45 years with acute COVID-19. Both conserved end residues are part of each CDR3. Fields, in order: clone size, V gene, D gene, J gene, CDR3 length, CDR3 DNA, CDR3 protein. D genes are given only for firm matches. The size field is filled for only some rows; it gives once, few, many or a size class.

size: -; V: TRBV9; D: -; J: TRBJ1-2; length: 15; DNA: TGTGCCAGCAGCGTAGTTCGTCGAGGATTCTATGGCTACACCTTC; CDR3: CASSVVRRGFYGYTF
size: once; V: TRBV5-1; D: -; J: TRBJ1-5; length: 15; DNA: TGCGCCAGCAGCTTGGTGGCAGGGGGCAATCAGCCCCAGCATTTT; CDR3: CASSLVAGGNQPQHF
size: -; V: TRBV4-1; D: -; J: TRBJ2-3; length: 16; DNA: TGCGCCAGCAGCCGAACCCCGGGACAAAACACAGATACGCAGTATTTT; CDR3: CASSRTPGQNTDTQYF
size: -; V: TRBV28; D: TRBD2; J: TRBJ2-1; length: 14; DNA: TGTGCCAGCAGATCTAGCGGGGGCCTCGATGAGCAGTTCTTC; CDR3: CASRSSGGLDEQFF
size: -; V: TRBV10-3; D: -; J: TRBJ1-5; length: 14; DNA: TGTGCCATCAGTGATGGACTTAACAATCAGCCCCAGCATTTT; CDR3: CAISDGLNNQPQHF
size: -; V: TRBV3-1/TRBV3-2; D: TRBD2; J: TRBJ2-3; length: 19; DNA: TGTGCCAGCAGCCCCACTAAGAGACTAGCGGGAGGGCGCGCAGATACGCAGTATTTT; CDR3: CASSPTKRLAGGRADTQYF
size: -; V: TRBV7-2; D: -; J: TRBJ2-1; length: 14; DNA: TGTGCCAGCAGCTTTCAGGGTGAAAGAAGTGAGCAGTTCTTC; CDR3: CASSFQGERSEQFF
size: -; V: TRBV5-1; D: -; J: TRBJ2-4; length: 15; DNA: TGCGCCAGCAGCTTGGGGGCGGGACAGCAAAACATTCAGTACTTC; CDR3: CASSLGAGQQNIQYF
size: -; V: TRBV6-5; D: TRBD2; J: TRBJ2-3; length: 14; DNA: TGTGCCAGCATAGTAGCGGGGGTCCTTAATACGCAGTATTTT; CDR3: CASIVAGVLNTQYF
size: -; V: TRBV7-3; D: TRBD2; J: TRBJ2-2; length: 16; DNA: TGTGCCAGCAGCTTAGATCGCGGGAGGGCCCCCGGGGAGCTGTTTTTT; CDR3: CASSLDRGRAPGELFF
size: -; V: TRBV11-2; D: TRBD2; J: TRBJ2-5; length: 15; DNA: TGTGCCAGCAGCTTTGGCGGGGGGGCAGGAGAGACCCAGTACTTC; CDR3: CASSFGGGAGETQYF
size: -; V: TRBV10-3; D: -; J: TRBJ1-4; length: 13; DNA: TGTGCCATCAGTGAGAGACCAGGGGAAAAACTGTTTTTT; CDR3: CAISERPGEKLFF
size: once; V: TRBV6-5; D: TRBD2; J: TRBJ2-1; length: 15; DNA: TGTGCCAGCAGTACTCTAGCGGGAAAGCTCGATGAGCAGTTCTTC; CDR3: CASSTLAGKLDEQFF
size: once; V: TRBV6-5; D: TRBD1; J: TRBJ1-2; length: 11; DNA: TGTGCCAGCGGACAGGGTAGAGGCTACACCTTC; CDR3: CASGQGRGYTF
size: -; V: TRBV5-6; D: TRBD1; J: TRBJ1-6; length: 14; DNA: TGTGCCAGCAGCTCCGGGACAGGGGCCCGGGCCCTCCACTTT; CDR3: CASSSGTGARALHF
size: -; V: TRBV4-2; D: TRBD1; J: TRBJ1-2; length: 18; DNA: TGTGCCAGCAGCCATGCCGATGCCGGGACAGGGGGTTTGTATGGCTACACCTTC; CDR3: CASSHADAGTGGLYGYTF
size: -; V: TRBV18; D: -; J: TRBJ2-1; length: 14; DNA: TGTGCCAGCTCACCAAAGAGCTCAGGGGCCCTGGGGTTCTTC; CDR3: CASSPKSSGALGFF
size: -; V: TRBV6-5; D: -; J: TRBJ2-5; length: 14; DNA: TGTGCCAGCAGAGCGCCGGGACTTAAAGAGACCCAGTACTTC; CDR3: CASRAPGLKETQYF
size: -; V: TRBV4-3; D: -; J: TRBJ1-6; length: 18; DNA: TGCGCCAGCAGCCAACGAGGACAGCAAAGCTCCTATAATTCACCCCTCCACTTT; CDR3: CASSQRGQQSSYNSPLHF
size: -; V: TRBV24-1; D: TRBD1; J: TRBJ1-5; length: 15; DNA: TGTGCCACCAGCCGAACAGGGGGCGCCGGGCAGCCCCAGCATTTT; CDR3: CATSRTGGAGQPQHF
size: -; V: TRBV7-8; D: -; J: TRBJ1-3; length: 15; DNA: TGTGCCAGCAGCTCCCTGGGGGGGCTCGGAAACACCATATATTTT; CDR3: CASSSLGGLGNTIYF
size: -; V: TRBV5-4; D: TRBD1; J: TRBJ1-6; length: 16; DNA: TGTGCCAGCACTCCCGGACAGGGAGCCTATAATTCACCCCTCCACTTT; CDR3: CASTPGQGAYNSPLHF
size: once; V: TRBV14; D: -; J: TRBJ1-1; length: 13; DNA: TGTGCCAGCAACACAGTCTCTAACACTGAAGCTTTCTTT; CDR3: CASNTVSNTEAFF
size: -; V: TRBV5-1; D: TRBD1; J: TRBJ1-1; length: 14; DNA: TGCGCCAGCAGCTTGGTAACAGGGGCATCTGAAGCTTTCTTT; CDR3: CASSLVTGASEAFF
size: -; V: TRBV29-1; D: TRBD1; J: TRBJ1-1; length: 12; DNA: TGCAGCGTTGGGTACAGGGGCGGTGAAGCTTTCTTT; CDR3: CSVGYRGGEAFF
size: -; V: TRBV28; D: TRBD1; J: TRBJ1-2; length: 14; DNA: TGTGCCAGCAGTTCCGGGACAGGGATCAGGGGCTACACCTTC; CDR3: CASSSGTGIRGYTF
size: -; V: TRBV15; D: TRBD2; J: TRBJ2-2; length: 18; DNA: TGTGCCTCATCCGCGACTAGCGGGGGGGCCTTATCCTCCGGGGAGCTGTTTTTT; CDR3: CASSATSGGALSSGELFF
size: -; V: TRBV7-9; D: -; J: TRBJ1-2; length: 15; DNA: TGTGCCGGATTGGAATTGGGCGGGGGCGACTATGGCTACACCTTC; CDR3: CAGLELGGGDYGYTF
size: -; V: TRBV6-4; D: -; J: TRBJ1-2; length: 12; DNA: TGTGCCGCCGGGGGGGCCTCCTATGGCTACACCTTC; CDR3: CAAGGASYGYTF
size: -; V: TRBV24-1; D: -; J: TRBJ1-5; length: 17; DNA: TGTGCCACCAGTGCCGGGACTGGGGGTTATAGCAATCAGCCCCAGCATTTT; CDR3: CATSAGTGGYSNQPQHF
size: -; V: TRBV24-1; D: TRBD2; J: TRBJ2-1; length: 17; DNA: TGTGCCACCAGTGATTCAAAAGGACTAGCGGGATACAATGAGCAGTTCTTC; CDR3: CATSDSKGLAGYNEQFF
size: -; V: TRBV18; D: -; J: TRBJ2-5; length: 14; DNA: TGTGCCAGCTCACCAGGCAGGGACATGCAGACCCAGTACTTC; CDR3: CASSPGRDMQTQYF
size: -; V: TRBV18; D: TRBD1; J: TRBJ1-4; length: 18; DNA: TGTGCCAGCTCATCGCTGTGGCGCCAGGGGGCCGGGGGTGAAAAACTGTTTTTT; CDR3: CASSSLWRQGAGGEKLFF
size: -; V: TRBV5-8; D: TRBD1; J: TRBJ1-3; length: 16; DNA: TGTGCCAGCAGGTTGCAACAGGGGCCACGGGGAAACACCATATATTTT; CDR3: CASRLQQGPRGNTIYF
size: -; V: TRBV19; D: -; J: TRBJ1-1; length: 15; DNA: TGTGCCAGTAGTATAGCTCAGGGTATGAACACTGAAGCTTTCTTT; CDR3: CASSIAQGMNTEAFF
size: -; V: TRBV6-6; D: -; J: TRBJ2-6; length: 15; DNA: TGTGCCAGCAGCTTGAGACACTCTGGGGCCAACGTCCTGACTTTC; CDR3: CASSLRHSGANVLTF
size: once; V: TRBV28; D: TRBD1; J: TRBJ2-5; length: 16; DNA: TGTGCCAGCAGTTTATCGGGACAGGGCCAACAAGAGACCCAGTACTTC; CDR3: CASSLSGQGQQETQYF
size: -; V: TRBV5-1; D: -; J: TRBJ1-3; length: 15; DNA: TGCGCCAGCAGCTTGGGGGCTAAAGACAGAAACACCATATATTTT; CDR3: CASSLGAKDRNTIYF
size: -; V: TRBV4-2; D: TRBD1; J: TRBJ1-1; length: 17; DNA: TGTGCCAGCAGTCCCGGGACAGGGTCTCTCTTCGACACTGAAGCTTTCTTT; CDR3: CASSPGTGSLFDTEAFF
size: once; V: TRBV19; D: -; J: TRBJ2-5; length: 13; DNA: TGTGCCAGTAGTCGTACTCCCGAAGAGACCCAGTACTTC; CDR3: CASSRTPEETQYF
size: -; V: TRBV19; D: TRBD1; J: TRBJ1-4; length: 15; DNA: TGTGCCAGTAGTGGCCGACAGGGAACTAATGAAAAACTGTTTTTT; CDR3: CASSGRQGTNEKLFF
size: few; V: TRBV3-1/TRBV3-2; D: -; J: TRBJ2-2; length: 14; DNA: TGTGCATCTAGCAGAGGTAGTATGACCGGGGAGCTGTTTTTT; CDR3: CASSRGSMTGELFF
size: -; V: TRBV18; D: -; J: TRBJ2-1; length: 16; DNA: TGTGCCAGCTCACCCTCGGGCGCACCCGCGGGGTATGAGCAGTTCTTC; CDR3: CASSPSGAPAGYEQFF
size: -; V: TRBV10-3; D: -; J: TRBJ2-5; length: 15; DNA: TGTGCCATCAGCGATAACCTGGGGGGACAAGAGACCCAGTACTTC; CDR3: CAISDNLGGQETQYF
size: -; V: TRBV7-9; D: TRBD2; J: TRBJ2-1; length: 15; DNA: TGTGCCAGCAGCTTAGGCGGGGGGGCCCTCGATGAGCAGTTCTTC; CDR3: CASSLGGGALDEQFF
size: -; V: TRBV11-3; D: -; J: TRBJ2-1; length: 13; DNA: TGTGCCAGCAGCTTGACAGAAAGAAATGAGCAGTTCTTC; CDR3: CASSLTERNEQFF
size: -; V: TRBV4-1; D: TRBD1; J: TRBJ2-6; length: 19; DNA: TGCGCCAGCAGCCAAACCCCAGACAGGGGGCTAGCCGGGGCCAACGTCCTGACTTTC; CDR3: CASSQTPDRGLAGANVLTF
size: -; V: TRBV15; D: -; J: TRBJ2-3; length: 15; DNA: TGTGCCACCAGCAGGAAGGACTCACCAGCAGATACGCAGTATTTT; CDR3: CATSRKDSPADTQYF
size: few; V: TRBV19; D: TRBD1; J: TRBJ2-1; length: 11; DNA: TGTGCCAGTAGTGACCGGGACAGGATATTCTTC; CDR3: CASSDRDRIFF
size: -; V: TRBV7-9; D: -; J: TRBJ2-1; length: 16; DNA: TGTGCCAGCAGCTTGGTGGGGGCATTCTCCTACAATGAGCAGTTCTTC; CDR3: CASSLVGAFSYNEQFF
size: -; V: TRBV20-1; D: -; J: TRBJ1-5; length: 14; DNA: TGCAGTGCTAGTGAAGACTATAGCAATCAGCCCCAGCATTTT; CDR3: CSASEDYSNQPQHF
size: once; V: TRBV19; D: TRBD2; J: TRBJ2-3; length: 16; DNA: TGTGCCAGTAAGGGACTAGCGGTCCTTAGCACAGATACGCAGTATTTT; CDR3: CASKGLAVLSTDTQYF